This TCR beta chain stems from a study of radiotherapy plus CTLA-4 blockade in lung cancer. The CDR3 is 15 amino acids. Losses at the gene ends were 7 bases for V and 3 bases for J; bases not matched to a gene: 9. Germline V gives CDR1 MDHEN, CDR2 SYDVKM. Using immunoSEQ multiplex PCR, the repertoire was profiled, and TCRdb retains in-frame clones only, with some absent. The sample carries about 98,000 clones, around 86% recorded once. The source material was peripheral blood, sampled from a patient treated with radiotherapy plus ipilimumab. J is TRBJ2-3 and V is TRBV28, with 8 bases fitting TRBD2. The clonotype comes from a human donor with non-small cell lung cancer who had a partial response to radiotherapy plus ipilimumab. This CDR3 is CASITGGPATDTQYF. The CDR3 DNA sequence: TGTGCCAGCATCACGGGGGGGCCCGCTACAGATACGCAGTATTTT.